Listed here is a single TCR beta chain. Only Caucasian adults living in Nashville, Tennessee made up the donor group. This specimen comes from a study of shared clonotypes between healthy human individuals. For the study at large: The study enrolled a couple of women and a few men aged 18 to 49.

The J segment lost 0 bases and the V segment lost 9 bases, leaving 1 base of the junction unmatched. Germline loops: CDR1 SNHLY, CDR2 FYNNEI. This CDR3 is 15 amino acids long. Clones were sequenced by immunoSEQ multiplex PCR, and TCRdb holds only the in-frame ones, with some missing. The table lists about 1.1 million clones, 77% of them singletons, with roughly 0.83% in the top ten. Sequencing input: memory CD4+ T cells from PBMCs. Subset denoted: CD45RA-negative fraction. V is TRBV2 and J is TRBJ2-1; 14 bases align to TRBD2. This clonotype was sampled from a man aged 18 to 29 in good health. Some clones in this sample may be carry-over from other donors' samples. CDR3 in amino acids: CARTSGRGSYNEQFF. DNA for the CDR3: TGTGCCAGGACTAGCGGGAGGGGCTCCTACAATGAGCAGTTCTTC. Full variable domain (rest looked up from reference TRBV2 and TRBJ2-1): EPEVTQTPSHQVTQMGQEVILRCVPISNHLYFYWYRQILGQKVEFLVSFYNNEISEKSEIFDDQFSVERPDGSNFTLKIRSTKLEDSAMYFCARTSGRGSYNEQFFGPGTRLTVL.